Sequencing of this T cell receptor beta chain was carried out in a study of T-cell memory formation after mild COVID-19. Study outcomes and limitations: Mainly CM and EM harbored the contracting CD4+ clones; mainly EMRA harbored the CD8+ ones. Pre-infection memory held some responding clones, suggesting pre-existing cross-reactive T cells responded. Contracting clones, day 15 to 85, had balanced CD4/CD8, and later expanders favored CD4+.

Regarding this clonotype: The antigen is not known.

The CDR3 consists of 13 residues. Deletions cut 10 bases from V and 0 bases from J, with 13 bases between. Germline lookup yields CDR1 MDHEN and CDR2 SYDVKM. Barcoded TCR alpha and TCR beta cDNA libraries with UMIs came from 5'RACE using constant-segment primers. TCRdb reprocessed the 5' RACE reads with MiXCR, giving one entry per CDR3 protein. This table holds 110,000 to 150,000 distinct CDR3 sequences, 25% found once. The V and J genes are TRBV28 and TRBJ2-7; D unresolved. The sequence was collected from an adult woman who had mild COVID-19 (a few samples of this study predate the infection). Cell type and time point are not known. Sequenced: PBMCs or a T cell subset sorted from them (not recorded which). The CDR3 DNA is TGTGCCACCCTAGGGCGGAACTCCTACGAGCAGTACTTC. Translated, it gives CATLGRNSYEQYF.